This is a list of T cell receptor beta chains from one sample in a study of CD8+ T cells in alopecia areata. Repertoires were generated with immunoSEQ multiplex PCR, while TCRdb's copy carries only in-frame clones and drops some. This sample has 250,000 to 300,000 clones, with roughly 60% found just once. The source was CD4+ T cells sorted from blood, collected at week 24, from a patient treated with tofacitinib. The receptors were sampled from a human donor with alopecia areata. CDR3s include the opening cysteine and the closing phenylalanine or tryptophan. A D gene is named only where the DNA matches it firmly. Clone size is not always given. Where it is, it says once, few, many or a class for expanded clones.

- - TRBJ2-1 TRBV7-9 CASSLASRAYNEQFF TGTGCCAGCAGCTTAGCTAGTCGGGCTTACAATGAGCAGTTCTTC
- TRBD1 TRBJ2-2 TRBV9 CASSVGDSRTGELFF TGTGCCAGCAGCGTGGGGGACAGTAGGACCGGGGAGCTGTTTTTT
- - TRBJ2-7 TRBV5-1 CASSFGEDVYEQYF TGCGCCAGCAGCTTCGGTGAGGACGTCTACGAGCAGTACTTC
- TRBD1 TRBJ1-2 TRBV27 CASSGDRTGGYTF TGTGCCAGCAGTGGGGACAGGACGGGCGGCTACACCTTC
- - TRBJ1-2 TRBV27 CASSLSAGYGYTF TGTGCCAGCAGTTTATCCGCAGGATATGGCTACACCTTC
- - TRBJ1-2 TRBV7-9 CASSLAVRGVGYTF TGTGCCAGCAGCTTAGCGGTGCGGGGTGTAGGCTACACCTTC
- - TRBJ1-5 TRBV16 CASSQWGNQPQHF TGTGCCAGCAGCCAATGGGGCAATCAGCCCCAGCATTTT
- - TRBJ2-7 TRBV10-3 CAIAEKSYEQYF TGTGCCATCGCAGAGAAGTCCTACGAGCAGTACTTC
- - TRBJ1-2 TRBV5-1 CASSPDPVGNYGYTF TGCGCCAGCAGCCCGGACCCCGTCGGGAACTATGGCTACACCTTC
- TRBD1 TRBJ1-4 TRBV29-1 CSVSTGGREKLFF TGCAGCGTATCGACAGGGGGAAGGGAAAAACTGTTTTTT
- TRBD1 TRBJ2-7 TRBV29-1 CSVVRQGATYEQYF TGCAGCGTTGTAAGACAGGGGGCAACCTACGAGCAGTACTTC
- - TRBJ2-3 TRBV7-2 CASSLGLTDTQYF TGTGCCAGCAGCCTTGGACTGACAGATACGCAGTATTTT
- - TRBJ1-1 TRBV5-1 CASSLEGPLNTEAFF TGCGCCAGCAGCTTGGAGGGACCGCTGAACACTGAAGCTTTCTTT
- - TRBJ1-5 TRBV30 CAWSVRERQPQHF TGTGCCTGGAGTGTCAGGGAAAGGCAGCCCCAGCATTTT
- TRBD1 TRBJ1-5 TRBV5-4 CASSVAGGLNQPQHF TGTGCCAGCAGCGTGGCAGGGGGACTCAATCAGCCCCAGCATTTT
- - TRBJ2-2 TRBV11-3 CASSSSFGELFF TGTGCCAGCAGCTCAAGCTTCGGGGAGCTGTTTTTT
- - TRBJ2-1 TRBV7-9 CASSPLDSYNEQFF TGTGCCAGCAGCCCACTGGACAGTTACAATGAGCAGTTCTTC
- - TRBJ1-2 TRBV25-1 CASSASTANGYGYTF TGTGCCAGCAGTGCTTCGACAGCGAATGGCTATGGCTACACCTTC
- TRBD2 TRBJ2-7 TRBV5-1 CASSLMAGREREQYF TGCGCCAGCAGCTTGATGGCAGGGAGGGAGCGGGAGCAGTACTTC
- - TRBJ2-7 TRBV2 CASSEGYEQYF TGTGCCAGCAGTGAAGGATACGAGCAGTACTTC
- - TRBJ1-6 TRBV6-5 CASSQTGWAPLHF TGTGCCAGCAGTCAAACAGGGTGGGCACCCCTCCACTTT
- - TRBJ2-5 TRBV7-9 CASSKDSRYQETQYF TGTGCCAGCAGCAAAGACAGCAGGTACCAAGAGACCCAGTACTTC
- - TRBJ1-4 TRBV6-5 CASSYSGVPNEKLFF TGTGCCAGCAGTTACTCAGGGGTGCCTAATGAAAAACTGTTTTTT
- - TRBJ2-4 TRBV30 CAWRVAGAKNIQYF TGTGCCTGGAGGGTAGCAGGAGCCAAAAACATTCAGTACTTC
- TRBD2 TRBJ2-1 TRBV30 CAWSASGTSGRGVQFF TGTGCCTGGAGTGCTTCCGGGACTAGCGGGCGTGGGGTGCAGTTCTTC
- - TRBJ1-5 TRBV4-2 CASSQVQSVGVNQPQHF TGTGCCAGCAGCCAAGTGCAGTCCGTTGGCGTAAATCAGCCCCAGCATTTT
once - TRBJ1-5 TRBV7-2 CASSHPGTGQPQHF TGTGCCAGCAGCCACCCGGGGACGGGGCAGCCCCAGCATTTT
- TRBD1 TRBJ2-2 TRBV4-1 CASSQARQGAGELFF TGCGCCAGCAGCCAGGCCCGACAGGGGGCCGGGGAGCTGTTTTTT
- TRBD2 TRBJ2-7 TRBV7-2 CASRSSGGKQYF TGTGCCAGCAGATCTAGCGGGGGGAAGCAGTACTTC
- TRBD1 TRBJ2-7 TRBV5-1 CASSLARDRAHEQYF TGCGCCAGCAGCTTGGCCCGGGACAGGGCCCACGAGCAGTACTTC
- - TRBJ1-1 TRBV2 CASSDANTEAFF TGTGCCAGCAGTGATGCGAACACTGAAGCTTTCTTT
- - TRBJ2-5 TRBV10-3 CAIRGGESQETQYF TGTGCCATCAGGGGGGGAGAAAGCCAAGAGACCCAGTACTTC
few TRBD1 TRBJ2-7 TRBV7-9 CASVPRGGLQGADEQYF TGTGCCAGCGTCCCCCGCGGGGGTTTACAGGGGGCCGACGAGCAGTACTTC
once - TRBJ2-2 TRBV7-2 CASSLVGGLNTGELFF TGTGCCAGCAGCTTAGTGGGGGGCCTTAACACCGGGGAGCTGTTTTTT
- - TRBJ2-3 TRBV6-5 CASSYGGTTSPATQYF TGTGCCAGCAGTTACGGTGGCACGACGAGCCCGGCTACGCAGTATTTT
once - TRBJ1-1 TRBV30 CAWGTSQNTEAFF TGTGCCTGGGGAACGTCGCAGAACACTGAAGCTTTCTTT
- - TRBJ2-3 TRBV9 CASSVATFGTDTQYF TGTGCCAGCAGCGTAGCCACTTTTGGCACAGATACGCAGTATTTT
- - TRBJ2-7 TRBV20-1 CSASQTYEQYF TGCAGTGCCAGTCAGACCTACGAGCAGTACTTC
- - TRBJ1-1 TRBV29-1 CSVKSGTEAFF TGCAGCGTTAAGTCTGGGACTGAAGCTTTCTTT
- - TRBJ2-2 TRBV29-1 CSVVQGPGELFF TGCAGCGTCGTACAGGGTCCCGGGGAGCTGTTTTTT
once TRBD1 TRBJ2-7 TRBV7-2 CASNRGRGVQQYF TGTGCCAGCAACAGGGGGCGAGGAGTGCAGCAGTACTTC
few TRBD1 TRBJ1-2 TRBV19 CASSPFPTGDYGYTF TGTGCCAGTAGTCCCTTCCCGACAGGGGACTATGGCTACACCTTC
- TRBD1 TRBJ1-6 TRBV7-9 CASSLPTGGNSPLHF TGTGCCAGCAGCTTGCCGACAGGGGGTAATTCACCCCTCCACTTT
- - TRBJ2-1 TRBV7-6 CASSSLTGTYNEQFF TGTGCCAGCAGTTCCCTGACAGGTACCTACAATGAGCAGTTCTTC
- - TRBJ2-7 TRBV7-3 CTMGPCGSFSYEQYF TGTACCATGGGCCCGTGCGGGTCATTCTCCTACGAGCAGTACTTC
- - TRBJ2-5 TRBV15 CATSRGEWGPQETQYF TGTGCCACCAGCAGGGGAGAGTGGGGCCCTCAAGAGACCCAGTACTTC
- - TRBJ1-6 TRBV5-1 CASSPSGSDNSPLHF TGCGCCAGCAGCCCCTCCGGGAGCGATAATTCACCCCTCCACTTT
- - TRBJ1-4 TRBV30 CANKKLFF TGTGCCAATAAAAAACTGTTTTTT